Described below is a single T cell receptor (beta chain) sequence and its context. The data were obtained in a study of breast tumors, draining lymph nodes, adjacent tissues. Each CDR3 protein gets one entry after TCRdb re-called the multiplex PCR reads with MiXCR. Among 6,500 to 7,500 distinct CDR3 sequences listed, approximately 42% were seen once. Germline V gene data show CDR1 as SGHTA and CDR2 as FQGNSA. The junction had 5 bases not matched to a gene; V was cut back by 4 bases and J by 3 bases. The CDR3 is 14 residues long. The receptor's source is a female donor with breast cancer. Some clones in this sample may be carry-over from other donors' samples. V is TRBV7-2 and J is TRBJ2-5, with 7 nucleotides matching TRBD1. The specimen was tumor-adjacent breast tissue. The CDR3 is CASSSGQQEETQYF. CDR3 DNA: TGTGCCAGCAGCTCGGGACAGCAAGAAGAGACCCAGTACTTC. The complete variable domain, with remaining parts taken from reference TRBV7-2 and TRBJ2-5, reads GAGVSQSPSNKVTEKGKDVELRCDPISGHTALYWYRQSLGQGLEFLIYFQGNSAPDKSGLPSDRFSAERTGGSVSTLTIQRTQQEDSAVYLCASSSGQQEETQYFGPGTRLLVL.